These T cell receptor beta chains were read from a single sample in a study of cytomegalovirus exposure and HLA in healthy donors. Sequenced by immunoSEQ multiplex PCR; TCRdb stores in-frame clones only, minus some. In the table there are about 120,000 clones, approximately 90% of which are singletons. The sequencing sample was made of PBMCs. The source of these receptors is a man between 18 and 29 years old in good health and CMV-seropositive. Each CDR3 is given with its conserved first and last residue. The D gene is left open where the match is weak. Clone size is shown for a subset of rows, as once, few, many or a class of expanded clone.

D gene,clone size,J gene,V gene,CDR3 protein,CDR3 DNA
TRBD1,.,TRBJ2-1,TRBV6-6,CASSYSKGQGAPEQFF,TGTGCCAGCAGTTACTCGAAGGGACAGGGGGCTCCTGAGCAGTTCTTC
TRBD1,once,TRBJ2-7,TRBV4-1,CASSQGLQGAYEQYF,TGCGCCAGCAGCCAAGGGTTACAGGGGGCCTACGAGCAGTACTTC
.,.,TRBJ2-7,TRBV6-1,CASSARAAGPYEQYF,TGTGCCAGCAGTGCCCGGGCCGCAGGGCCCTACGAGCAGTACTTC
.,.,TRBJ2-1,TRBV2,CASSEIISRSYNEQFF,TGTGCCAGCAGTGAAATTATTAGTCGGTCCTACAATGAGCAGTTCTTC
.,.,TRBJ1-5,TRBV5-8,CASSLGGKDNQPQHF,TGTGCCAGCAGCTTGGGAGGGAAGGACAATCAGCCCCAGCATTTT
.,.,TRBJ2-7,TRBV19,CASSIAAGGRRLQYF,TGTGCCAGTAGTATTGCGGCAGGGGGGAGGAGGTTGCAGTACTTC
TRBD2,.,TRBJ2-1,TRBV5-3,CARNNRKKARRHGAAGGPYNEQFF,TGTGCCAGAAACAACCGAAAAAAAGCCAGGCGCCATGGCGCCGCGGGGGGCCCCTACAATGAGCAGTTCTTC
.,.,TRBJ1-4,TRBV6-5,CASRSVEKLFF,TGTGCCAGCAGGTCCGTTGAAAAACTGTTTTTT
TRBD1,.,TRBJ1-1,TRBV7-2,CASSTMTGSTEAFF,TGTGCCAGCAGCACCATGACAGGGAGCACTGAAGCTTTCTTT
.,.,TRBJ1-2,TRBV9,CASSLDSNYGYTF,TGTGCCAGCAGTCTAGACAGTAACTATGGCTACACCTTC
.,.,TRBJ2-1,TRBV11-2,CASSLMVHSYNEQFF,TGTGCCAGCAGCTTAATGGTACACTCCTACAATGAGCAGTTCTTC
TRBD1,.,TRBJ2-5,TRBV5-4,CASSRDRGETQYF,TGTGCCAGCAGCCGGGACAGAGGAGAGACCCAGTACTTC
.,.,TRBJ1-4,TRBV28,CASRRGGLEKLFF,TGTGCCAGCCGGCGGGGTGGACTTGAAAAACTGTTTTTT
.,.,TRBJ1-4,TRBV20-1,CSAGGSEKLFF,TGCAGTGCCGGGGGGAGTGAAAAACTGTTTTTT
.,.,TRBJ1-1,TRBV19,CASSIYTEAFF,TGTGCCAGTAGTATCTACACTGAAGCTTTCTTT
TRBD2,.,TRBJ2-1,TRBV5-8,CASSYTRGSYNEQFF,TGTGCCAGCAGCTATACGCGGGGGTCCTACAATGAGCAGTTCTTC
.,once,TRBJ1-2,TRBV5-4,CASSLDSNYGYTF,TGTGCCAGCAGCTTGGATAGTAACTATGGCTACACCTTC
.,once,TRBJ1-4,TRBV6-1,CASSDFVGNTNEKLFF,TGTGCCAGCAGTGATTTCGTCGGGAACACTAATGAAAAACTGTTTTTT
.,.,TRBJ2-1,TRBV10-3,CAISEDMSSYNEQFF,TGTGCCATCAGTGAAGACATGAGCTCCTACAATGAGCAGTTCTTC
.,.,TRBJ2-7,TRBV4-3,CASSQDRQAFDEQYF,TGCGCCAGCAGCCAAGATCGTCAGGCGTTTGACGAGCAGTACTTC
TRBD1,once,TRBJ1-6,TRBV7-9,CASSLGQGHNSPLHF,TGTGCCAGCAGCTTAGGACAGGGCCATAATTCACCCCTCCACTTT
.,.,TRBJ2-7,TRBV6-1,CASSAGESSYEQYF,TGTGCCAGCAGCGCAGGGGAAAGCTCCTACGAGCAGTACTTC
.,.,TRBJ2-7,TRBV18,CASSEAGSYEQYF,TGTGCCAGCTCCGAAGCAGGAAGTTACGAGCAGTACTTC
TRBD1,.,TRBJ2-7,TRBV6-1,CASRAPGTGSYEQYF,TGTGCCAGCAGGGCGCCCGGGACAGGGTCTTACGAGCAGTACTTC
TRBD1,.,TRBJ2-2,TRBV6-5,CASSGQGGNTGELFF,TGTGCCAGCAGTGGACAGGGCGGTAACACCGGGGAGCTGTTTTTT
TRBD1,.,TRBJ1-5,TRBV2,CASRPDRGNSNQPQHF,TGTGCCAGCAGACCCGACAGGGGCAATAGCAATCAGCCCCAGCATTTT
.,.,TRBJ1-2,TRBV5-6,CASSLQGGNYGYTF,TGTGCCAGCAGCTTGCAGGGTGGGAACTATGGCTACACCTTC
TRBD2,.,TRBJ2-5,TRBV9,CASSVQRGYQETQYF,TGTGCCAGCAGCGTACAGCGGGGTTACCAAGAGACCCAGTACTTC
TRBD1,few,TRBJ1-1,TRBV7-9,CASSLGFRTGGIRNTEAFF,TGTGCCAGCAGCTTAGGGTTCCGGACAGGGGGTATTCGGAACACTGAAGCTTTCTTT
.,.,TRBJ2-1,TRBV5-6,CASSYRAHSYNEQFF,TGTGCCAGCAGTTACAGGGCTCACTCCTACAATGAGCAGTTCTTC
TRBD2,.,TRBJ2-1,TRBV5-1,CASRLAGLANEQFF,TGCGCCAGCCGACTAGCGGGGTTAGCGAATGAGCAGTTCTTC
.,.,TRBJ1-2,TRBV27,CASTPPLRGGYTF,TGTGCCAGCACCCCCCCCCTTAGGGGCGGCTACACCTTC
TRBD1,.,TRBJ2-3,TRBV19,CASSSRDRVVLGTDTQYF,TGTGCCAGTAGCAGCCGGGACAGGGTCGTATTAGGCACAGATACGCAGTATTTT
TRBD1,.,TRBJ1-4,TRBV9,CASSGGTGFEKLFF,TGTGCCAGCAGCGGAGGGACAGGGTTTGAAAAACTGTTTTTT
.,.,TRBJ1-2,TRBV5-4,CASSLSPGGRYGYTF,TGTGCCAGCAGCCTATCTCCGGGGGGACGATATGGCTACACCTTC
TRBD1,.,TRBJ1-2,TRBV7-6,CASSPRTRQGRYGYTF,TGTGCCAGCAGCCCACGGACGAGACAGGGGAGGTATGGCTACACCTTC
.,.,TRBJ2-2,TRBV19,CASRWPRDTGELFF,TGTGCCAGTAGATGGCCCCGGGACACCGGGGAGCTGTTTTTT
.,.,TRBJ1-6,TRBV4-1,CASSQGQPYNSPLHF,TGCGCCAGCAGCCAAGGACAGCCCTATAATTCACCCCTCCACTTT
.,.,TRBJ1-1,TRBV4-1,CASSHPRTEAFF,TGCGCCAGCAGCCACCCCAGGACAGAAGCTTTCTTT
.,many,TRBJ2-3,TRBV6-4,CASSDSAGATDTQYF,TGTGCCAGCAGTGACTCGGCGGGGGCCACAGATACGCAGTATTTT
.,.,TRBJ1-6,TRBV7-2,CASSRSRTEGSPLHF,TGTGCCAGCAGCCGGAGTAGGACGGAGGGATCACCCCTCCACTTT
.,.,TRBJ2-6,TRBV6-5,CASSNYGSGANVLTF,TGTGCCAGCAGCAATTACGGCTCTGGGGCCAACGTCCTGACTTTC
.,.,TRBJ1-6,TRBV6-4,CASSEGQGGSPLHF,TGTGCCAGCAGTGAAGGCCAGGGAGGATCACCCCTCCACTTT
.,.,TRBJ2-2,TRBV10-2,CASNRDRPDGELFF,TGCGCCAGCAATCGCGACAGGCCGGACGGGGAGCTGTTTTTT
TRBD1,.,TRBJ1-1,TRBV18,CASSPPGQGGEAFF,TGTGCCAGCTCACCACCCGGACAGGGCGGGGAAGCTTTCTTT
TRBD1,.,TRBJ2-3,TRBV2,CASSGQGAADTQYF,TGTGCCAGCAGCGGGCAGGGGGCAGCAGATACGCAGTATTTT